The rows below give T cell receptor beta chains drawn from one sample of a study of blood T cells in healthy people across ages. From the 5' RACE reads, TCRdb called clonotypes with MiXCR, one entry per CDR3 protein. The profile shows more than 650,000 distinct CDR3 sequences, about 20% of them singletons. The sequenced sample consisted of blood. Receptor source: a man between 65 and 85 years old in good health. The CDR3 runs from the conserved cysteine through the conserved F or W. D genes are given only for firm matches. Part of the rows lack a size; the others show once, few, many or a class for expanded clones.

v_call: TRBV12-3/TRBV12-4
j_call: TRBJ1-4
clone_size: many
d_call: TRBD1
cdr3_aa: CASSWTGGNEKLFF
cdr3_nt: TGTGCCAGCAGCTGGACAGGGGGTAATGAAAAACTGTTTTTT

v_call: TRBV5-1
j_call: TRBJ2-2
clone_size: .
d_call: TRBD1
cdr3_aa: CASNLLGQGNTGELFF
cdr3_nt: TGCGCCAGCAACCTCCTAGGACAGGGGAACACCGGGGAGCTGTTTTTT

v_call: TRBV29-1
j_call: TRBJ1-2
clone_size: .
d_call: .
cdr3_aa: CSVEEKGVYTF
cdr3_nt: TGCAGCGTTGAAGAGAAGGGAGTCTACACCTTC

v_call: TRBV14
j_call: TRBJ1-1
clone_size: .
d_call: .
cdr3_aa: CASSQLGGDVRRSFF
cdr3_nt: TGTGCCAGCAGCCAACTAGGGGGAGACGTCCGAAGGTCTTTCTTT

v_call: TRBV6-5
j_call: TRBJ2-3
clone_size: few
d_call: TRBD1
cdr3_aa: CASSYSIGTGTPSDTQYF
cdr3_nt: TGTGCCAGCAGTTACTCGATTGGGACAGGGACCCCCTCGGATACGCAGTATTTT

v_call: TRBV29-1
j_call: TRBJ1-1
clone_size: .
d_call: .
cdr3_aa: CSVVRTQNTEAFF
cdr3_nt: TGCAGCGTTGTCCGGACGCAGAACACTGAAGCTTTCTTT

v_call: TRBV6-2/TRBV6-3
j_call: TRBJ2-5
clone_size: .
d_call: .
cdr3_aa: CASSPRRTLNQETQYF
cdr3_nt: TGTGCCAGCAGTCCTCGGCGGACACTTAACCAAGAGACCCAGTACTTC

v_call: TRBV24-1
j_call: TRBJ1-1
clone_size: few
d_call: .
cdr3_aa: CATRTDTEAFF
cdr3_nt: TGTGCCACCCGGACAGACACTGAAGCTTTCTTT

v_call: TRBV12-3/TRBV12-4
j_call: TRBJ1-5
clone_size: few
d_call: TRBD1
cdr3_aa: CASSFTGVNNQPQHF
cdr3_nt: TGTGCCAGCAGTTTCACAGGGGTGAACAATCAGCCCCAGCATTTT

v_call: TRBV5-1
j_call: TRBJ2-1
clone_size: .
d_call: TRBD2
cdr3_aa: CASSWSGSDNEQFF
cdr3_nt: TGCGCCAGCAGTTGGAGCGGGAGTGACAATGAGCAGTTCTTC

v_call: TRBV5-6
j_call: TRBJ1-2
clone_size: .
d_call: .
cdr3_aa: CASSFWGRDYGYTF
cdr3_nt: TGTGCCAGCAGCTTTTGGGGGCGAGACTATGGCTACACCTTC

v_call: TRBV30
j_call: TRBJ1-2
clone_size: .
d_call: TRBD1
cdr3_aa: CAWSWTGNYGYTF
cdr3_nt: TGTGCCTGGAGTTGGACAGGAAACTATGGCTACACCTTC

v_call: TRBV7-6
j_call: TRBJ2-6
clone_size: .
d_call: .
cdr3_aa: CASSLVPNSGANVLTF
cdr3_nt: TGTGCCAGCAGCTTAGTCCCTAACTCTGGGGCCAACGTCCTGACTTTC

v_call: TRBV28
j_call: TRBJ2-1
clone_size: few
d_call: TRBD2
cdr3_aa: CASSRSRREINEQFF
cdr3_nt: TGTGCCAGCAGTAGGTCTCGGCGGGAGATCAATGAGCAGTTCTTC

v_call: TRBV30
j_call: TRBJ2-1
clone_size: .
d_call: .
cdr3_aa: CAWSVGLVTGEQFF
cdr3_nt: TGTGCCTGGAGTGTGGGGCTCGTTACGGGAGAGCAGTTCTTC

v_call: TRBV2
j_call: TRBJ2-7
clone_size: .
d_call: TRBD1
cdr3_aa: CASSEGDRRYEQYF
cdr3_nt: TGTGCCAGCAGTGAAGGGGACAGAAGATACGAGCAGTACTTC

v_call: TRBV10-3
j_call: TRBJ1-5
clone_size: .
d_call: .
cdr3_aa: CAISMTGMEPQHF
cdr3_nt: TGTGCCATCAGCATGACCGGGATGGAGCCCCAGCATTTT

v_call: TRBV7-9
j_call: TRBJ2-7
clone_size: .
d_call: TRBD2
cdr3_aa: CASSSMTAAGVSYEQYF
cdr3_nt: TGTGCCAGCAGCTCAATGACCGCAGCGGGGGTTTCCTACGAGCAGTACTTC

v_call: TRBV28
j_call: TRBJ1-1
clone_size: .
d_call: .
cdr3_aa: CASSLPGLLGTFF
cdr3_nt: TGTGCCAGCAGTCTCCCGGGGCTCCTAGGGACTTTCTTT

v_call: TRBV20-1
j_call: TRBJ1-4
clone_size: .
d_call: .
cdr3_aa: CSAHLQVNEKLFF
cdr3_nt: TGCAGTGCTCACTTACAGGTTAATGAAAAACTGTTTTTT

v_call: TRBV4-3
j_call: TRBJ1-4
clone_size: .
d_call: TRBD1
cdr3_aa: CASSPGGIEKLFF
cdr3_nt: TGCGCCAGCAGCCCAGGGGGAATCGAAAAACTGTTTTTT

v_call: TRBV25-1
j_call: TRBJ1-2
clone_size: .
d_call: .
cdr3_aa: CASSPRGVHGYTF
cdr3_nt: TGTGCCAGCAGTCCCCGTGGGGTTCATGGCTACACCTTC

v_call: TRBV27
j_call: TRBJ1-4
clone_size: few
d_call: .
cdr3_aa: CASSLKGQFRKLFF
cdr3_nt: TGTGCCAGCAGTCTTAAGGGACAATTTAGGAAACTGTTTTTT

v_call: TRBV20-1
j_call: TRBJ1-1
clone_size: few
d_call: .
cdr3_aa: CSASVGMNTEAFF
cdr3_nt: TGCAGTGCTAGTGTAGGTATGAACACTGAAGCTTTCTTT

v_call: TRBV18
j_call: TRBJ2-7
clone_size: .
d_call: TRBD2
cdr3_aa: CASSVGLAGNSYEQYF
cdr3_nt: TGTGCCAGCTCAGTTGGACTAGCGGGGAATTCCTACGAGCAGTACTTC

v_call: TRBV3-1
j_call: TRBJ1-1
clone_size: few
d_call: TRBD1
cdr3_aa: CASSQLGTGGNTEAFF
cdr3_nt: TGTGCCAGCAGCCAATTGGGGACAGGGGGGAACACTGAAGCTTTCTTT

v_call: TRBV5-1
j_call: TRBJ2-3
clone_size: few
d_call: .
cdr3_aa: CASSFSPGPRGGTDTQYF
cdr3_nt: TGCGCCAGCAGCTTTTCTCCGGGGCCGCGGGGCGGCACAGATACGCAGTATTTT

v_call: TRBV25-1
j_call: TRBJ2-1
clone_size: few
d_call: .
cdr3_aa: CASSDRALGNEQFF
cdr3_nt: TGTGCCAGCAGTGACAGGGCCTTGGGTAATGAGCAGTTCTTC

v_call: TRBV2
j_call: TRBJ1-2
clone_size: .
d_call: .
cdr3_aa: CASSQQGDYGYTF
cdr3_nt: TGTGCCAGCAGTCAACAGGGCGACTATGGCTACACCTTC

v_call: TRBV11-1
j_call: TRBJ2-1
clone_size: .
d_call: TRBD2
cdr3_aa: CASSSRGLAGGREQFF
cdr3_nt: TGTGCCAGCAGCTCTAGGGGACTAGCGGGAGGGAGGGAGCAGTTCTTC

v_call: TRBV11-3
j_call: TRBJ1-1
clone_size: .
d_call: TRBD1
cdr3_aa: CASRDRAHTEAFF
cdr3_nt: TGTGCCAGCAGGGACAGGGCTCACACTGAAGCTTTCTTT

v_call: TRBV30
j_call: TRBJ1-2
clone_size: few
d_call: TRBD1
cdr3_aa: CGAGTGNSGYTF
cdr3_nt: TGTGGCGCGGGGACAGGCAATTCTGGCTACACCTTC

v_call: TRBV29-1
j_call: TRBJ1-1
clone_size: few
d_call: .
cdr3_aa: CSVEDLRGSFLNTEAFF
cdr3_nt: TGCAGCGTTGAAGATCTCAGGGGAAGTTTTCTGAACACTGAAGCTTTCTTT

v_call: TRBV12-3/TRBV12-4
j_call: TRBJ2-4
clone_size: few
d_call: .
cdr3_aa: CASSYAPKNIQYF
cdr3_nt: TGTGCCAGCTCCTACGCCCCCAAAAACATTCAGTACTTC

v_call: TRBV7-2
j_call: TRBJ2-7
clone_size: .
d_call: TRBD1
cdr3_aa: CASSRDRGLYEQYF
cdr3_nt: TGTGCCAGCAGCCGGGACAGGGGGCTCTACGAGCAGTACTTC

v_call: TRBV20-1
j_call: TRBJ2-2
clone_size: few
d_call: .
cdr3_aa: CSALTGVYTGELFF
cdr3_nt: TGCAGTGCTTTGACAGGTGTGTACACCGGGGAGCTGTTTTTT